This T cell receptor (beta chain) was sequenced in a study of T-cell reconstitution after alpha-beta-depleted transplantation in children (dated by TCRdb to about 2016). Regarding the research as a whole: Using TCR repertoire profiling, the study quantitatively followed how T-cell immune reconstitution unfolded in children after TCRalphabeta/CD19-depleted allogeneic hematopoietic cell transplantation.

As for this clonotype: Its antigen is still unknown. No quality values exist for individual bases; no much larger clone is one base distant.

Receptor amplification or capture employed PCR. For sequencing, an Illumina HiSeq 2500 was employed. To normalize quantification of the TCRbeta repertoire, the TCR libraries were built with molecular barcoding that relied on unique molecular identifiers. TCRdb reprocessed the public reads (quality trimming at Q25 with fastp, clone calling with MiXCR) and kept in-frame beta chains. Every CDR3 protein is listed once, alongside the most common genes and DNA of its rows. The sample table shows about 540,000 distinct CDR3 sequences, and about a sixth are seen once. Clones ranked in the top ten supply roughly 3.3% of the sample. The sequence derives from a human donor who donated a stem cell graft to a child with acute lymphoblastic leukemia. Sequencing used PBMCs from the stem cell graft donor, obtained from the stem cell graft.

The CDR3 region has the sequence CASAQQQGLSYEQYF. At the DNA level, the sequence is TGTGCTAGTGCCCAGCAACAGGGACTCAGCTACGAGCAGTACTTC. This receptor chain uses TRBV12-5 and TRBJ2-7; the D gene may be TRBD1 or TRBD2, since each aligns over 6 bases. Spanning cysteine to phenylalanine, the CDR3 consists of 15 amino acids. The only DNA kept is the CDR3, 45 bases in frame from the first base. CDR1 and CDR2, looked up from the germline V gene, are LGHNT and FRNRAP. The V and J ends are trimmed by 7 bases and 3 bases, leaving 19 bases between them.